This entry features one TCR beta chain sequence. The data belong to a study of T cell responses to AZD1222 COVID-19 vaccine. Trimming stripped 6 bases from V and 0 bases from J, with 12 bases between. Germline V gene lookup returns CDR1 MDHEN and CDR2 SYDVKM. The CDR3 is made up of 14 amino acids. The method was immunoSEQ multiplex PCR; TCRdb's version includes in-frame clones alone and lacks a portion of them. Among 100,000 to 150,000 clones listed, more than 80% were seen once. The genes are TRBV28 and TRBJ2-7; D perhaps matches TRBD2 (5 bases). The sequence was obtained from an adult in good health. Specimen: peripheral blood, collected on day 0 of AZD1222 vaccination. The CDR3: CASRRTGNSYEQYF. As DNA, the CDR3 is TGTGCCAGCAGAAGGACGGGAAACTCCTACGAGCAGTACTTC.